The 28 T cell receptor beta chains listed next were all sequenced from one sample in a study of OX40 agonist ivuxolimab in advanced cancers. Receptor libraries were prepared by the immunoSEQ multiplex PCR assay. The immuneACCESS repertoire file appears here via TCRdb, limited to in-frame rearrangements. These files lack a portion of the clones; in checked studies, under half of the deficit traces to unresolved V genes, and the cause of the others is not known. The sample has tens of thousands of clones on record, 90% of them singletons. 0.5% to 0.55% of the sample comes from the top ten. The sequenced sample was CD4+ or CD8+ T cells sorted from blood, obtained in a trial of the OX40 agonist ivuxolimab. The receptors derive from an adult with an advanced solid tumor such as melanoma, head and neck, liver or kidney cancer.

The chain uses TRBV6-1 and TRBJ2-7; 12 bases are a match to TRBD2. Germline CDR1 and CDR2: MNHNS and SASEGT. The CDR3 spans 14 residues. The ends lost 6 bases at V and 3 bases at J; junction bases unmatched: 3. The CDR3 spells CASSLAGGLYEQYF. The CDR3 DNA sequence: TGTGCCAGCAGCCTAGCGGGAGGGCTCTACGAGCAGTACTTC.

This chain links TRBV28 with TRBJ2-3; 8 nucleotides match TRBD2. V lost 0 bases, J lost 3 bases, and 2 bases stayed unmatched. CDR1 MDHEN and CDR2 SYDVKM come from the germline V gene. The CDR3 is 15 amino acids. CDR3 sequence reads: CASSLWTSVTDTQYF. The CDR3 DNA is TGTGCCAGCAGTTTATGGACTAGCGTAACAGATACGCAGTATTTT.

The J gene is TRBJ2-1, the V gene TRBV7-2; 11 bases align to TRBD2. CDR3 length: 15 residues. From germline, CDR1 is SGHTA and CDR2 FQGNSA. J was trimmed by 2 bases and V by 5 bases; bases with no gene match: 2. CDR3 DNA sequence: TGTGCCAGCAGCCGGGGACTAGCGGCCTACAATGAGCAGTTCTTC. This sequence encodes CASSRGLAAYNEQFF.

The chain's CDR3 is CASSREGTGGGNEQFF. The CDR3 DNA sequence: TGTGCCAGCAGCAGGGAGGGGACAGGCGGGGGCAATGAGCAGTTCTTC. The rearrangement uses TRBV7-3 and TRBJ2-1; D possibly corresponds to TRBD1 (8 bases). Deletions cut 5 bases from V and 6 bases from J, with 20 bases between. The germline gives CDR1 SGHTA, CDR2 FQGTGA. The CDR3 has 16 amino acids.

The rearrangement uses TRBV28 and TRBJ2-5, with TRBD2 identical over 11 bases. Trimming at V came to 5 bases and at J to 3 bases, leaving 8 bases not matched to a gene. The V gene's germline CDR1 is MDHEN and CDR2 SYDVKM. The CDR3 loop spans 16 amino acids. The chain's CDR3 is CASSDSRLAGKETQYF. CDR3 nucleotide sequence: TGTGCCAGCAGTGACTCCCGACTAGCGGGAAAAGAGACCCAGTACTTC.

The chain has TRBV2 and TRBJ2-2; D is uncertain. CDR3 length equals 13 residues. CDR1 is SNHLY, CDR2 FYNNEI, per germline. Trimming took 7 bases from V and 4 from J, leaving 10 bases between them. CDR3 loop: CASTAAPTGELFF. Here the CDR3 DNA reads TGTGCCAGCACGGCAGCCCCCACCGGGGAGCTGTTTTTT.

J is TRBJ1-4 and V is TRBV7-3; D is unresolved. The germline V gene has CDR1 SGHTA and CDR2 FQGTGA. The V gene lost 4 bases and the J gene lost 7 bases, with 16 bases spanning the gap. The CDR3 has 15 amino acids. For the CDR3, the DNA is TGTGCCAGCAGCTCCCCCACCGGGCAGCGTGAAAAACTGTTTTTT. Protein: CASSSPTGQREKLFF.

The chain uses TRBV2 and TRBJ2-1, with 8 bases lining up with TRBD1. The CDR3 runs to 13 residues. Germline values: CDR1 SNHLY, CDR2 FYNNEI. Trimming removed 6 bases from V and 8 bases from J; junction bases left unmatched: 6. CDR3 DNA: TGTGCCAGCAGAGGACAGGGTTACGATGAGCAGTTCTTC. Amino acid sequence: CASRGQGYDEQFF. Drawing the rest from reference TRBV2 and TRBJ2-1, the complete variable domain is EPEVTQTPSHQVTQMGQEVILRCVPISNHLYFYWYRQILGQKVEFLVSFYNNEISEKSEIFDDQFSVERPDGSNFTLKIRSTKLEDSAMYFCASRGQGYDEQFFGPGTRLTVL.

The CDR3 spells CASSLDSSGRPYEQYF. The CDR3 region has the DNA TGTGCCAGCAGCTTAGATAGTAGCGGGAGGCCATACGAGCAGTACTTC. This chain joins TRBV7-2 and TRBJ2-7; 10 bases are shared with TRBD2. V was pared by 1 base and J by 4 bases, with 7 bases of the junction left unmatched. Germline V lookup: CDR1 SGHTA, CDR2 FQGNSA. CDR3 size: 16 residues.

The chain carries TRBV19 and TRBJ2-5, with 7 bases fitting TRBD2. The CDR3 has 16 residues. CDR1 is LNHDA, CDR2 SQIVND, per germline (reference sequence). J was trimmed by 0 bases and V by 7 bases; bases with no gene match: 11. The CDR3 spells CASNQAGRANQETQYF. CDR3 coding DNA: TGTGCCAGTAATCAAGCGGGGAGGGCGAACCAAGAGACCCAGTACTTC.

CDR3 region: CASSKETGGEQYF. CDR3 nucleotides: TGTGCCAGCAGCAAAGAGACGGGAGGCGAGCAGTACTTC. The chain uses TRBV21-1 and TRBJ2-7; TRBD2 is the table's D call and was not checked against the DNA. TRBV21-1 corresponds to a pseudogene. This CDR3 region has 13 residues.

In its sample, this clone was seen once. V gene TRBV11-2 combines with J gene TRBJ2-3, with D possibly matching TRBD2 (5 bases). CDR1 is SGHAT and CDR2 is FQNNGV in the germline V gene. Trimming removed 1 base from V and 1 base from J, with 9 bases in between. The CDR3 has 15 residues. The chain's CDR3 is CASSLGVSGTDTQYF. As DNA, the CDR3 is TGTGCCAGCAGCTTAGGGGTTAGCGGCACAGATACGCAGTATTTT.

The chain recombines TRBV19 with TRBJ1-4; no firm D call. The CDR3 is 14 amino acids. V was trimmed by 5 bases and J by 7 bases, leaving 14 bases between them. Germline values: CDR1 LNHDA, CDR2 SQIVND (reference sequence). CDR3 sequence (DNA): TGTGCCAGTAGTTACGGCGGCATTGGTGAAAAACTGTTTTTT. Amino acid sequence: CASSYGGIGEKLFF.

The CDR3, as DNA: TGTGCCAGCAGCGTAGAAATAGTTTCTGGGGCCAACGTCCTGACTTTC. Translation: CASSVEIVSGANVLTF. This chain connects TRBV9 to TRBJ2-6; no clear D gene. Between the trimmed V and J ends, which lost 0 bases and 1 base, there was a span of 8 bases. Germline V gives CDR1 SGDLS, CDR2 YYNGEE. This CDR3 spans 16 amino acids.

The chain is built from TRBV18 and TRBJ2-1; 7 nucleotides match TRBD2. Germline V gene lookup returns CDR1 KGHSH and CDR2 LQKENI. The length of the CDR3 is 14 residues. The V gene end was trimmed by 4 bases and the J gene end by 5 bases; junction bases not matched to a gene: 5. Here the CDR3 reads CASSQSGDNNEQFF. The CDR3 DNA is TGTGCCAGCTCACAGAGCGGGGATAACAATGAGCAGTTCTTC. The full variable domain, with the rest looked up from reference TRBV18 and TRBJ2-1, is NAGVMQNPRHLVRRRGQEARLRCSPMKGHSHVYWYRQLPEEGLKFMVYLQKENIIDESGMPKERFSAEFPKEGPSILRIQQVVRGDSAAYFCASSQSGDNNEQFFGPGTRLTVL.

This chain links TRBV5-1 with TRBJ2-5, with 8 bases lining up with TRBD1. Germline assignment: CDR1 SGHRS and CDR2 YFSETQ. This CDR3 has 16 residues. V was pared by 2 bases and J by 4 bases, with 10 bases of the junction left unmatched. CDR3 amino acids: CASSLGQGGSRETQYF. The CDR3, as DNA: TGCGCCAGCAGCTTAGGACAGGGCGGTAGCAGAGAGACCCAGTACTTC.

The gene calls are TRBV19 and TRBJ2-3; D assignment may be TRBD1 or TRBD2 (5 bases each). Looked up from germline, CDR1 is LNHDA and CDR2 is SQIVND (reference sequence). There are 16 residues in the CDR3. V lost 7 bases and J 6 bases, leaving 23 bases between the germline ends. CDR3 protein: CASNNPGLRRGDTQYF. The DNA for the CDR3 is TGTGCCAGTAACAATCCAGGGCTTAGAAGAGGGGATACGCAGTATTTT.

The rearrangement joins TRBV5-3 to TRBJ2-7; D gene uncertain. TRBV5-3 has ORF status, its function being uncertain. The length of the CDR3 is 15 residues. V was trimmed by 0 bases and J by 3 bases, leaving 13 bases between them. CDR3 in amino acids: CARSLESRWGYEQYF. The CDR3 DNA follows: TGTGCCAGAAGCTTGGAGTCTAGGTGGGGCTACGAGCAGTACTTC.

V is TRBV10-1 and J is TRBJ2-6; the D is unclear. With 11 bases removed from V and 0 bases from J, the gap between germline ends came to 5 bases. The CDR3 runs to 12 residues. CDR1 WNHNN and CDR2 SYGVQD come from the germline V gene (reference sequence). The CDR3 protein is CAFHSGANVLTF. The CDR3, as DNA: TGCGCCTTCCACTCTGGGGCCAACGTCCTGACTTTC.

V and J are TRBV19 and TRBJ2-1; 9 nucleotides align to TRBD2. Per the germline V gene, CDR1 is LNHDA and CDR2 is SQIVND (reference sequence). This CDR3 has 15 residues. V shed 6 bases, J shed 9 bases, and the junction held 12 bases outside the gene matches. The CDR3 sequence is CASRQREVRISEQFF. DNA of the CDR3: TGTGCCAGTAGGCAGCGGGAGGTCCGAATCAGTGAGCAGTTCTTC.

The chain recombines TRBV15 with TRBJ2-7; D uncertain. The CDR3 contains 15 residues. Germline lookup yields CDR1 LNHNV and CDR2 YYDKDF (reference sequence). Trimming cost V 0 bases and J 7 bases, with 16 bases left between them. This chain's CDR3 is CATSRDVKAYGEQYF. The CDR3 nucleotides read TGTGCCACCAGCAGAGATGTGAAGGCCTACGGAGAGCAGTACTTC.

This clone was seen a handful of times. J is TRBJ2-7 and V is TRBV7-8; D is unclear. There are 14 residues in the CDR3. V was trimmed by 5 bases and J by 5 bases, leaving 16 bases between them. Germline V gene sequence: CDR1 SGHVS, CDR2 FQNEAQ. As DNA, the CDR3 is TGTGCCAGCAGCCGAGCGTTTCCCCCAGACGAGCAGTACTTC. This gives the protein CASSRAFPPDEQYF.

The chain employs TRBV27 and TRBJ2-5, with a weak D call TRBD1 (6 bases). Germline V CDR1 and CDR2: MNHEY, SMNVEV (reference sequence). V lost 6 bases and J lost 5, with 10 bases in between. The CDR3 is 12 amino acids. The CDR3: CASRTGWETQYF. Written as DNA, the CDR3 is TGTGCCAGCAGGACAGGTTGGGAGACCCAGTACTTC.

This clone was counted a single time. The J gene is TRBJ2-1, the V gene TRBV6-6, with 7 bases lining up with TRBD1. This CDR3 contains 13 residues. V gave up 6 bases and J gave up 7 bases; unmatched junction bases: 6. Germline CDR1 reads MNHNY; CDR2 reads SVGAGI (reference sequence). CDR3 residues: CASRDRWGNEQFF. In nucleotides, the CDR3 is TGTGCCAGCAGGGACAGGTGGGGGAATGAGCAGTTCTTC.

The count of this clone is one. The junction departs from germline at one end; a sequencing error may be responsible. This CDR3 is CAHRTELNTEAFF. Here the CDR3 DNA reads TGCGCGCATCGGACGGAGTTGAACACTGAAGCTTTCTTT. This sequence joins TRBV28 and TRBJ1-1; unclear D gene. The germline V gene has CDR1 MDHEN and CDR2 SYDVKM. The CDR3 covers 13 residues.

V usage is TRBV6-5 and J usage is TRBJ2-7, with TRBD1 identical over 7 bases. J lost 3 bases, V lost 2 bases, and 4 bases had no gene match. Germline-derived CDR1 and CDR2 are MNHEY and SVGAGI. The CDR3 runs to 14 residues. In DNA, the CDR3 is TGTGCCAGCAGTTACAGGGACAGCAACTACGAGCAGTACTTC. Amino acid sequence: CASSYRDSNYEQYF.

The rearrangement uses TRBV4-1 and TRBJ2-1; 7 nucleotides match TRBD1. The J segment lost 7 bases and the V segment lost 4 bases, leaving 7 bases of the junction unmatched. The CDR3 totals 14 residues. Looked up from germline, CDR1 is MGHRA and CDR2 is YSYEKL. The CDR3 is CASSRPDRRNEQFF. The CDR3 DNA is TGCGCCAGCAGCCGACCGGACAGGAGGAATGAGCAGTTCTTC.

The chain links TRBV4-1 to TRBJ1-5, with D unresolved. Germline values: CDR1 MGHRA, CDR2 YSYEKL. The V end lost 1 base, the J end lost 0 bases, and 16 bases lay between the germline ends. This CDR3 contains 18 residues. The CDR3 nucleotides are TGCGCCAGCAGCCAAGCCCTCGAAAGGCAGCTTAGCAATCAGCCCCAGCATTTT. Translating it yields CASSQALERQLSNQPQHF.